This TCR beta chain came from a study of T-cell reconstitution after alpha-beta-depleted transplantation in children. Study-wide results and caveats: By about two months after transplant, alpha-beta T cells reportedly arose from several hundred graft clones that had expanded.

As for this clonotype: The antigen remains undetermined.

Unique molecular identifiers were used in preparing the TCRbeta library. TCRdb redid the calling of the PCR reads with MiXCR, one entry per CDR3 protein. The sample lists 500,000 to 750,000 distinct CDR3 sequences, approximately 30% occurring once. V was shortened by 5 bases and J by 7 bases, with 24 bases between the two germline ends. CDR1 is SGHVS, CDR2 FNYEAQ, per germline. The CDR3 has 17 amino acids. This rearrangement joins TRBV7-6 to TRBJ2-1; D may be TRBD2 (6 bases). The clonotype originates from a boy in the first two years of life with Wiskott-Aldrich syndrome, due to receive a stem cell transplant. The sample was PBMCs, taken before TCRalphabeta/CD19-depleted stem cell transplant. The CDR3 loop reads CASSPGGLAPQWNEQFF. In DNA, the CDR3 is TGTGCCAGCAGCCCAGGAGGCCTAGCGCCACAGTGGAATGAGCAGTTCTTC.